This entry features one TCR beta chain sequence. Data came from immunoSEQ multiplex PCR; TCRdb stores just in-frame clones and leaves some out. The sample has 180,000 or so clones, 70% to 90% seen once; the top ten hold about 10%. Trimming cost V 3 bases and J 4 bases, with 2 bases left between them. Germline assignment: CDR1 SGHNT and CDR2 YYREEE (reference sequence). This CDR3 contains 11 residues. This entry comes from a study of blood T cell repertoires in COVID-19. Background on the study: Whether acute or convalescent, the COVID-19 samples came from the United States, Italy and Spain. T cells, B-cell-depleted T cells, or PBMCs supplied cDNA or gDNA.

The rearrangement uses TRBV5-4 and TRBJ2-1; D unresolved. The source is a human donor with active or convalescent COVID-19. The donor label of this sample is uncertain. What was sequenced was peripheral blood. This CDR3 is CASSSYNEQFF. The CDR3 nucleotides read TGTGCCAGCAGCTCATACAATGAGCAGTTCTTC.